A selection of T cell receptor beta chains follows, all from one sample in a study of T cell responses to AZD1222 COVID-19 vaccine. The repertoire was sequenced with immunoSEQ multiplex PCR; TCRdb's copy has only in-frame clones and lacks some. The repertoire holds roughly 110,000 clones, with around 90% as singletons. The material was peripheral blood, obtained 28 days after the second AZD1222 dose. These receptors were taken from an adult who received the AZD1222 COVID-19 vaccine. The CDR3 runs from the conserved cysteine through the conserved F or W. D genes are given only for firm matches. Clone size is shown for a subset of rows, as once, few, many or a class of expanded clone.

d_gene	v_gene	j_gene	abundance	CDR3aa	CDR3nt
-	TRBV5-8	TRBJ1-3	-	CASSTRVISGNTIYF	TGTGCCAGCAGTACCAGGGTCATCTCTGGAAACACCATATATTTT
-	TRBV19	TRBJ1-5	-	CASREGNQPQHF	TGTGCCAGTAGGGAAGGGAATCAGCCCCAGCATTTT
-	TRBV5-1	TRBJ1-3	-	CASSPAASGNTIYF	TGCGCCAGCAGCCCCGCCGCCTCTGGAAACACCATATATTTT
-	TRBV11-2	TRBJ2-7	-	CASSLDLGSSYEQYF	TGTGCCAGCAGCTTAGATCTTGGAAGCTCCTACGAGCAGTACTTC
-	TRBV5-6	TRBJ2-7	-	CASSQGFGEQYF	TGTGCCAGCAGCCAGGGGTTCGGCGAGCAGTACTTC
TRBD1	TRBV6-5	TRBJ1-2	-	CASSSRQGYGYTF	TGTGCCAGCAGTTCGCGACAGGGCTATGGCTACACCTTC
-	TRBV7-2	TRBJ1-1	-	CASSLWVLDGGTEAFF	TGTGCCAGCAGCTTATGGGTTCTGGACGGGGGCACTGAAGCTTTCTTT
-	TRBV19	TRBJ2-1	once	CASSPFGSGPYNEQFF	TGTGCCAGTAGCCCCTTTGGTAGCGGTCCCTACAATGAGCAGTTCTTC
-	TRBV5-1	TRBJ1-2	-	CASSLAGRDFYGYTF	TGCGCCAGCAGCTTGGCGGGCAGGGATTTCTATGGCTACACCTTC
TRBD1	TRBV6-5	TRBJ2-7	-	CASSYTRPGQGVEQYF	TGTGCCAGCAGTTACACCCGACCGGGACAGGGGGTTGAGCAGTACTTC
-	TRBV6-5	TRBJ2-2	-	CASSRAQRSTGELFF	TGTGCCAGCAGTCGAGCCCAGCGATCCACCGGGGAGCTGTTTTTT
-	TRBV11-2	TRBJ2-3	-	CASSLIVGAFDTQYF	TGTGCCAGCAGCTTAATAGTCGGGGCTTTTGATACGCAGTATTTT
TRBD1	TRBV7-7	TRBJ1-5	-	CASSLAMDRGVDQPQHF	TGTGCCAGCAGCTTAGCGATGGACAGGGGTGTAGATCAGCCCCAGCATTTT
-	TRBV6-2/TRBV6-3	TRBJ2-2	-	CASSTGFSGELFF	TGTGCCAGCAGTACAGGGTTCTCCGGGGAGCTGTTTTTT
-	TRBV3-1/TRBV3-2	TRBJ1-3	few	CASSQDGRGKDTIYF	TGTGCCAGCAGCCAAGATGGTAGAGGGAAGGACACCATATATTTT
-	TRBV5-1	TRBJ2-7	-	CASSAPSSEQYF	TGCGCCAGCAGCGCACCCAGTTCCGAGCAGTACTTC
TRBD1	TRBV5-5	TRBJ1-5	-	CASSFTGGSEQPQHF	TGTGCCAGCAGCTTTACAGGGGGATCAGAACAGCCCCAGCATTTT
-	TRBV5-1	TRBJ2-2	-	CASSLRRGDTGELFF	TGCGCCAGCAGCTTGCGCAGGGGTGACACCGGGGAGCTGTTTTTT
-	TRBV6-5	TRBJ2-7	-	CASSRTVEVGYEQYF	TGTGCCAGCAGCCGGACAGTCGAAGTGGGCTACGAGCAGTACTTC
-	TRBV12-3/TRBV12-4	TRBJ2-1	-	CASSRLGHNEQFF	TGTGCCAGCAGCCGACTGGGTCATAATGAGCAGTTCTTC
-	TRBV5-1	TRBJ1-1	-	CASSDERMNTEAFF	TGCGCCAGCAGCGACGAGAGAATGAACACTGAAGCTTTCTTT
-	TRBV9	TRBJ2-1	-	CASSVVAVGPREQFF	TGTGCCAGCAGCGTAGTCGCGGTGGGCCCGCGGGAGCAGTTCTTC
-	TRBV10-2	TRBJ1-1	-	CASLRGSDTEAFF	TGCGCCAGCTTGAGGGGGTCGGACACTGAAGCTTTCTTT
TRBD1	TRBV18	TRBJ2-3	-	CASSRGQGRMYF	TGTGCCAGCTCACGAGGACAGGGGCGGATGTATTTT
TRBD2	TRBV6-5	TRBJ2-7	-	CASLRTSGVDEQYF	TGTGCCAGCTTACGGACTAGCGGGGTCGACGAGCAGTACTTC
TRBD2	TRBV7-6	TRBJ2-1	-	CASSLSSGGRTYNEQFF	TGTGCCAGCAGCTTGTCTAGCGGGGGGCGTACCTACAATGAGCAGTTCTTC
TRBD1	TRBV5-1	TRBJ1-2	few	CASSSNTGQGALANYGYTF	TGCGCCAGCAGCTCCAATACGGGACAGGGGGCCTTAGCTAACTATGGCTACACCTTC
TRBD1	TRBV29-1	TRBJ1-2	-	CSAEGAYGYTF	TGCAGCGCCGAGGGGGCTTATGGCTACACCTTC
TRBD1	TRBV5-1	TRBJ1-6	-	CASSLAPGQGRDNSPLHF	TGCGCCAGCAGCTTGGCCCCGGGACAGGGGCGAGACAATTCACCCCTCCACTTT
-	TRBV6-2/TRBV6-3	TRBJ1-3	once	CASSYAGYGNTIYF	TGTGCCAGCAGTTACGCCGGGTATGGAAACACCATATATTTT
TRBD1	TRBV12-3/TRBV12-4	TRBJ1-2	-	CASRIRGIYGYTF	TGTGCCAGCCGGATCAGGGGGATCTATGGCTACACCTTC
TRBD2	TRBV15	TRBJ2-1	-	CATSRDGLAGDEQFF	TGTGCCACCAGCAGAGATGGACTAGCGGGGGATGAGCAGTTCTTC
-	TRBV20-1	TRBJ2-1	-	CSARGGDEQFF	TGCAGTGCTAGAGGAGGGGATGAGCAGTTCTTC
TRBD2	TRBV27	TRBJ2-5	-	CASSLRGGGRQETQYF	TGTGCCAGCAGTTTACGTGGGGGGGGGAGGCAAGAGACCCAGTACTTC
TRBD1	TRBV7-2	TRBJ2-7	-	CASSSGQVRGYEQYF	TGTGCCAGCAGCTCCGGACAGGTGAGAGGTTACGAGCAGTACTTC
-	TRBV5-4	TRBJ1-1	-	CASSPPGSMNTEAFF	TGTGCCAGCAGCCCGCCTGGCAGCATGAACACTGAAGCTTTCTTT
TRBD1	TRBV11-2	TRBJ1-2	-	CASSLLGQGYYGYTF	TGTGCCAGCAGCTTATTAGGACAGGGGTACTATGGCTACACCTTC
TRBD1	TRBV2	TRBJ2-2	-	CASTTGGSAGELFF	TGTGCCAGCACGACAGGGGGTTCGGCCGGGGAGCTGTTTTTT
TRBD2	TRBV7-2	TRBJ2-2	-	CASRGAGTSAGELFF	TGTGCCAGCAGGGGGGCGGGGACTAGCGCCGGGGAGCTGTTTTTT
TRBD1	TRBV19	TRBJ2-7	-	CASSIGQGVWEQYF	TGTGCCAGTAGTATTGGACAGGGTGTATGGGAGCAGTACTTC
-	TRBV3-1/TRBV3-2	TRBJ1-2	-	CASSQAGGSYGYTF	TGTGCCAGCAGCCAGGCTGGGGGATCCTATGGCTACACCTTC
TRBD2	TRBV4-3	TRBJ2-1	-	CASSQETGTSGNNEQFF	TGCGCCAGCAGCCAAGAGACGGGGACTAGCGGGAACAATGAGCAGTTCTTC
-	TRBV29-1	TRBJ1-5	once	CSVGEAGNQPQHF	TGCAGCGTCGGAGAGGCGGGCAATCAGCCCCAGCATTTT
TRBD2	TRBV7-2	TRBJ2-5	-	CASIPLAGGQETQYF	TGTGCCAGCATCCCACTAGCGGGAGGGCAAGAGACCCAGTACTTC
-	TRBV30	TRBJ1-1	-	CAWRASTEAFF	TGTGCCTGGAGGGCAAGTACTGAAGCTTTCTTT
-	TRBV11-2	TRBJ2-2	-	CASSSRTAGELFF	TGTGCCAGCAGCTCAAGGACAGCCGGGGAGCTGTTTTTT
-	TRBV20-1	TRBJ1-2	few	CSASGQIYGYTF	TGCAGTGCTAGTGGACAGATTTATGGCTACACCTTC
-	TRBV18	TRBJ1-5	-	CASSRQGNQPQHF	TGTGCCAGCTCACGCCAGGGAAATCAGCCCCAGCATTTT
-	TRBV11-2	TRBJ1-2	-	CASSLDNRLNYGYTF	TGTGCCAGCAGCTTAGACAACAGGCTAAACTATGGCTACACCTTC
-	TRBV4-1	TRBJ1-1	once	CASSPAGGKTDTEAFF	TGCGCCAGCAGCCCTGCGGGGGGCAAGACGGATACTGAAGCTTTCTTT
-	TRBV6-1	TRBJ1-5	-	CASSERQFTGRQPQHF	TGTGCCAGCAGTGAGCGACAGTTCACCGGTCGTCAGCCCCAGCATTTT
-	TRBV3-1/TRBV3-2	TRBJ1-2	once	CASSQVHQENYGYTF	TGTGCCAGCAGCCAAGTCCATCAGGAGAACTATGGCTACACCTTC
TRBD2	TRBV7-2	TRBJ2-1	-	CASSSGASGGEQFF	TGTGCCAGCAGCTCAGGGGCTAGCGGGGGTGAGCAGTTCTTC
-	TRBV7-9	TRBJ2-1	-	CASSLAINEQFF	TGTGCCAGCAGCTTAGCAATAAATGAGCAGTTCTTC
-	TRBV24-1	TRBJ2-1	-	CATSDSQDNEQFF	TGTGCCACCAGTGATTCACAGGACAATGAGCAGTTCTTC
TRBD2	TRBV2	TRBJ2-5	-	CASSELGLAGETQYF	TGTGCCAGCAGTGAACTGGGACTAGCGGGGGAGACCCAGTACTTC
-	TRBV19	TRBJ2-1	-	CASSMVEREQFF	TGTGCCAGTAGTATGGTGGAGCGGGAGCAGTTCTTC
-	TRBV13	TRBJ2-5	-	CASSLQGQEGGETQYF	TGTGCCAGCAGCTTACAGGGGCAGGAGGGAGGAGAGACCCAGTACTTC
TRBD1	TRBV27	TRBJ1-5	-	CASSPTGGVQPQHF	TGTGCCAGCAGTCCTACAGGGGGGGTTCAGCCCCAGCATTTT
-	TRBV9	TRBJ2-1	-	CASSRGVTYNEQFF	TGTGCCAGCAGCCGCGGGGTCACCTACAATGAGCAGTTCTTC